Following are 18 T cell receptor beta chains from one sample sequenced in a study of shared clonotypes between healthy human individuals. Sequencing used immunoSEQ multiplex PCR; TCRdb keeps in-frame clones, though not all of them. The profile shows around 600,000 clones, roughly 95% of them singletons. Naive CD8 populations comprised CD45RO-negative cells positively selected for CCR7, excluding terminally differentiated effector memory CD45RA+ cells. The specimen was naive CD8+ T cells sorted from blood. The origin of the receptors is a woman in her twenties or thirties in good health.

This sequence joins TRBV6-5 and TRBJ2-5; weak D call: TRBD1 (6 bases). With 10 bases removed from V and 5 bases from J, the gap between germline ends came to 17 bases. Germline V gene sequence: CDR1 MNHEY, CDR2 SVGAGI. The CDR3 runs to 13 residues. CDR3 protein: CATTGQMGETQYF. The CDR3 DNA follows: TGTGCCACGACGGGACAAATGGGGGAGACCCAGTACTTC.

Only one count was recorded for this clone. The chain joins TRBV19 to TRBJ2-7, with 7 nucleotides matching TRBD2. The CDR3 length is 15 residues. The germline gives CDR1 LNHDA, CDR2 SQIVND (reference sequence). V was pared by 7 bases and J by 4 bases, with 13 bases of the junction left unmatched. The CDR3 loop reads CASMQHWQRGYEQYF. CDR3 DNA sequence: TGTGCCAGTATGCAGCACTGGCAGCGGGGTTACGAGCAGTACTTC.

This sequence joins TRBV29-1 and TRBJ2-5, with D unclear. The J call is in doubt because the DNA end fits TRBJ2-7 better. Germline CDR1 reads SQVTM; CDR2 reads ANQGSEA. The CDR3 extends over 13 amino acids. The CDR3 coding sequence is TGCAGCGTCTACCTTATTCGCCTGGACGAGCAGTACTTC. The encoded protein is CSVYLIRLDEQYF.

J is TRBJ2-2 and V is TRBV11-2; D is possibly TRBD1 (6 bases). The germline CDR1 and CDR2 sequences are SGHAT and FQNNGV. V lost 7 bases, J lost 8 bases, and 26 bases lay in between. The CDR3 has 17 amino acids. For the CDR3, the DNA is TGTGCCAGCACTGTAGTTACCGCGGCCAGGGGTTGGGGGGAGCTGTTTTTT. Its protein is CASTVVTAARGWGELFF.

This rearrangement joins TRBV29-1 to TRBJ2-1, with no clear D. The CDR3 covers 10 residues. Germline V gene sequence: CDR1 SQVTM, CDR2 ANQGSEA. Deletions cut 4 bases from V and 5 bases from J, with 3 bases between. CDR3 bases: TGCAGCGTTGGCAACAATGAGCAGTTCTTC. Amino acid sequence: CSVGNNEQFF.

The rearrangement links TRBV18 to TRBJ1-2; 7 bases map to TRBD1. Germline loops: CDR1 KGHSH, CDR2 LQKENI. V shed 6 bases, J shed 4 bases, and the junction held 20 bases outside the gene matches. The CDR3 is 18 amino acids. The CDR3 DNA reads TGTGCCAGCTCTAGCTCGCTCGGGACAGAGCTAACTGGCTATGGCTACACCTTC. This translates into CASSSSLGTELTGYGYTF.

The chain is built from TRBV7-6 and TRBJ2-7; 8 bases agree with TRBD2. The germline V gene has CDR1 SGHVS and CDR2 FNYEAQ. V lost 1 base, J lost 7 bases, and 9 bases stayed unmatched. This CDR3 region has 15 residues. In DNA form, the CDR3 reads TGTGCCAGCAGCTTAGGACTAGCGAGCCACTCAGAGCAGTACTTC. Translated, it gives CASSLGLASHSEQYF.

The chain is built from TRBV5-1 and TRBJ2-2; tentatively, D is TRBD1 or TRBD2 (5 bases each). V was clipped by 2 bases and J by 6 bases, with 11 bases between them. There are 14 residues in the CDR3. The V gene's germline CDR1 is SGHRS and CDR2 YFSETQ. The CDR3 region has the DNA TGCGCCAGCAGCTTCTGGGGGTCAGCCGGGGAGCTGTTTTTT. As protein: CASSFWGSAGELFF.

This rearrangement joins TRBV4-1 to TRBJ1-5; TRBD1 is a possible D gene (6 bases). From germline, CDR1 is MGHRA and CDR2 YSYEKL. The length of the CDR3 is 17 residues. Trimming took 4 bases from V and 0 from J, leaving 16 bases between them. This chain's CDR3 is CASSLLLDRSSNQPQHF. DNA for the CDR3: TGCGCCAGCAGCCTGTTGTTGGACAGATCTAGCAATCAGCCCCAGCATTTT.

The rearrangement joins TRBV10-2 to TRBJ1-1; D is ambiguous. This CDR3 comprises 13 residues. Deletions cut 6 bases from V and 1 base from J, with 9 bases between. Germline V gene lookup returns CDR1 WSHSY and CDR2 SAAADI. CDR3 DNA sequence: TGCGCCAGCAGGCCTACAGCGAACACTGAAGCTTTCTTT. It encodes CASRPTANTEAFF.

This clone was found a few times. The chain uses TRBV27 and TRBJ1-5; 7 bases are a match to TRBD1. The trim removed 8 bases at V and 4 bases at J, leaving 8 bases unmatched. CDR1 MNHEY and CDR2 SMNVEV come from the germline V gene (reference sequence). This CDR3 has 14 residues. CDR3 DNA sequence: TGTGCCAGCGGACCTACAGGGGCTAATCAGCCCCAGCATTTT. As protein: CASGPTGANQPQHF.

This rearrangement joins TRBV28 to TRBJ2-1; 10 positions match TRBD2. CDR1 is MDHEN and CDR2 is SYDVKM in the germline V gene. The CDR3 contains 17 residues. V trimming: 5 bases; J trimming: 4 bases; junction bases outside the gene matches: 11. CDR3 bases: TGTGCCAGCAGTAATCTAGCGGGGGCTACCATTTACAATGAGCAGTTCTTC. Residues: CASSNLAGATIYNEQFF.

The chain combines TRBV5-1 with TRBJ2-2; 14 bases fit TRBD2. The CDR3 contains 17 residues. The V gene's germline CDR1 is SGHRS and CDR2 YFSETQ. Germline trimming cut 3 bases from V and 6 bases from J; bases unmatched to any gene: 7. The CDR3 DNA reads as TGCGCCAGCAGCTGGCGCGGGACTAGCGGGAGATCCGGGGAGCTGTTTTTT. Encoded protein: CASSWRGTSGRSGELFF.

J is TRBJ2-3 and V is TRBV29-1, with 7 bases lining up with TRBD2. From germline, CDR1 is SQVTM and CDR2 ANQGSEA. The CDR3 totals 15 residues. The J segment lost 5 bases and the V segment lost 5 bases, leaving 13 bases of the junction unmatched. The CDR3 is CSVPASAGEEDTQYF. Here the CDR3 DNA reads TGCAGCGTTCCCGCCTCTGCGGGAGAGGAAGATACGCAGTATTTT.

This chain's CDR3 is CASSVEFSGSSYNEQFF. The CDR3 DNA sequence: TGTGCCAGCAGCGTAGAGTTTAGCGGGAGCTCCTACAATGAGCAGTTCTTC. This chain connects TRBV9 to TRBJ2-1; the match to TRBD2 covers 9 bases. Trimming at V came to 0 bases and at J to 0 bases, leaving 4 bases not matched to a gene. This CDR3 contains 17 residues. Germline V CDR1 and CDR2: SGDLS, YYNGEE.

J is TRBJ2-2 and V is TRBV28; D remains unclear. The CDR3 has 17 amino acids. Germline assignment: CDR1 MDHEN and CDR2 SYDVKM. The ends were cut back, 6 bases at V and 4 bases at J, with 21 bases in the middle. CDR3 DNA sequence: TGTGCCAGCAGCTCTTTGCATGAGTCCCAAGGCACCGGGGAGCTGTTTTTT. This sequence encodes CASSSLHESQGTGELFF.

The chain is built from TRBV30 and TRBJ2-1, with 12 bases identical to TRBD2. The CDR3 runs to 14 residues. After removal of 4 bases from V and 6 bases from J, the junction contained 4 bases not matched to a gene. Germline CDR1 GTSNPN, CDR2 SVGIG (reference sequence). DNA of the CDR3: TGTGCCTGGAATGGACTAGCGGGATTCAATGAGCAGTTCTTC. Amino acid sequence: CAWNGLAGFNEQFF.

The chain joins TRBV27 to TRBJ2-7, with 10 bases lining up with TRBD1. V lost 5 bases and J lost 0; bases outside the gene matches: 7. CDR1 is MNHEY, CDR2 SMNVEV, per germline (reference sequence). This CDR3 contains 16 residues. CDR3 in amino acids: CASSPSTGGFSYEQYF. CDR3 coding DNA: TGTGCCAGCAGTCCGTCGACAGGGGGCTTCTCCTACGAGCAGTACTTC.